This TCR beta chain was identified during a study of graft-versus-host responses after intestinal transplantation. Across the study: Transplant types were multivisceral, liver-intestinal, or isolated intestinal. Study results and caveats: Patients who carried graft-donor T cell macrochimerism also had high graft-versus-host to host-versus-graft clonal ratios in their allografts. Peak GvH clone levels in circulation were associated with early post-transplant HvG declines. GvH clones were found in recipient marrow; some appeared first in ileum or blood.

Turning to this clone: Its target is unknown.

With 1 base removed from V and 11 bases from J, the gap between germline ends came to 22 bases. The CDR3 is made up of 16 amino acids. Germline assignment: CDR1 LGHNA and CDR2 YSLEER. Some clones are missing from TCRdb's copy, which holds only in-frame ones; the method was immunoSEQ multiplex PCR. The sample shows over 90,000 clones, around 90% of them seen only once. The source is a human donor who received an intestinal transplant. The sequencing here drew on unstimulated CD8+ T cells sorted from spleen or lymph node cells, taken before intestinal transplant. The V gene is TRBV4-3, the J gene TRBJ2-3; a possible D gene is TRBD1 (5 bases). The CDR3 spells CASSQGYRQDLNKQYF. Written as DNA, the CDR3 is TGCGCCAGCAGCCAAGGATACAGGCAGGACCTAAACAAGCAGTATTTT.